These 18 T cell receptor beta chains were sequenced from one sample in a study of cytomegalovirus exposure and HLA in healthy donors. Both 60 Vbeta primers and 13 Jbeta primers went into the PCR. Clones were read by immunoSEQ multiplex PCR, and TCRdb kept only the in-frame ones, dropping some. The profile shows about 270,000 clones, under 80% of them singletons. The sequenced sample was PBMCs. The receptors stem from a female donor in good health and CMV-seronegative.

The CDR3 sequence: CASGGQGTYEQYF. The CDR3 DNA sequence: TGTGCCAGCGGGGGACAGGGGACCTACGAGCAGTACTTC. The V and J genes are TRBV2 and TRBJ2-7; 10 bases fit TRBD1. The V gene end was trimmed by 8 bases and the J gene end by 2 bases; junction bases not matched to a gene: 3. The CDR3 is 13 residues long. Per the germline V gene, CDR1 is SNHLY and CDR2 is FYNNEI.

The V call is TRBV10-1, the J call TRBJ2-1; D possibly corresponds to TRBD2 (5 bases). In germline, CDR1 is WNHNN, CDR2 SYGVQD (reference sequence). V gave up 0 bases and J gave up 7 bases, with 10 bases separating them. The CDR3 spans 14 residues. The DNA for the CDR3 is TGCGCCAGCAGTGAGTCGATGCTAGCTAATGAGCAGTTCTTC. Its translation is CASSESMLANEQFF.

The gene calls are TRBV5-1 and TRBJ2-7; 9 positions agree with TRBD1. CDR1 and CDR2 from the germline V gene are SGHRS and YFSETQ. This CDR3 is 15 amino acids long. The trim removed 3 bases at V and 0 bases at J, leaving 4 bases unmatched. The CDR3 coding sequence is TGCGCCAGCAGCTCCGGGACAGGGAGCTCCTACGAGCAGTACTTC. Encoded protein: CASSSGTGSSYEQYF.

The genes are TRBV27 and TRBJ2-6; 10 nucleotides match TRBD1. CDR1 and CDR2 (germline): MNHEY, SMNVEV (reference sequence). This CDR3 has 16 residues. With V trimmed by 6 bases and J by 0 bases, 2 bases remained unmatched. CDR3 sequence: CASRRDRGSGANVLTF. DNA for the CDR3: TGTGCCAGCAGGCGGGACAGGGGCTCTGGGGCCAACGTCCTGACTTTC.

The DNA of the CDR3 is TGCGCCAGCAGCTTAGCGGGAGGCGCTTACAATGAGCAGTTCTTC. Its translation: CASSLAGGAYNEQFF. This chain connects TRBV5-1 to TRBJ2-1, with 9 bases identical to TRBD2. The CDR3 runs to 15 residues. Per germline, CDR1 SGHRS and CDR2 YFSETQ. After removal of 2 bases from V and 4 bases from J, the junction contained 4 bases not matched to a gene.

The table lists this clone with a count of one. The chain has TRBV29-1 and TRBJ2-2; D is unresolved. The CDR3 extends over 12 amino acids. V lost 5 bases, J lost 4 bases, and 8 bases lay in between. CDR1 is SQVTM, CDR2 ANQGSEA, per germline. The CDR3 bases are TGCAGCGTTTCTAGTGGCACCGGGGAGCTGTTTTTT. It yields the protein CSVSSGTGELFF.

This clone was seen only a few times. The rearrangement joins TRBV6-1 to TRBJ2-2; TRBD2 matches at 8 bases. V shed 5 bases, J shed 4 bases, and the junction held 6 bases outside the gene matches. The CDR3 consists of 15 residues. Germline V CDR1 and CDR2: MNHNS, SASEGT. The CDR3 sequence: CASSLGLGSTGELFF. DNA for the CDR3: TGTGCCAGCAGTTTGGGACTAGGGAGCACCGGGGAGCTGTTTTTT.

This chain joins TRBV7-3 and TRBJ2-3; D is possibly TRBD2 (6 bases). The V end lost 5 bases, the J end lost 2 bases, and 20 bases lay between the germline ends. Germline V gives CDR1 SGHTA, CDR2 FQGTGA. The CDR3 extends over 17 amino acids. The CDR3 DNA reads TGTGCCAGCAGCCCCCCTGGGATAGCGGAGGCCACAGATACGCAGTATTTT. Translated: CASSPPGIAEATDTQYF.

The J gene is TRBJ1-3, the V gene TRBV7-8; 11 positions match TRBD1. The CDR3 covers 13 residues. The V gene's germline CDR1 is SGHVS and CDR2 FQNEAQ. J lost 8 bases, V lost 4 bases, and 1 base had no gene match. The CDR3 is CASSWGQGDTIYF. The CDR3 region has the DNA TGTGCCAGCAGCTGGGGACAGGGGGACACCATATATTTT.

The genes are TRBV9 and TRBJ2-2; 10 bases agree with TRBD2. V was clipped by 3 bases and J by 6 bases; unmatched bases: 5. The germline V gene has CDR1 SGDLS and CDR2 YYNGEE. The CDR3 loop spans 15 amino acids. CDR3 loop: CASSAAGGHPGELFF. CDR3 DNA sequence: TGTGCCAGCAGCGCAGCGGGAGGGCACCCCGGGGAGCTGTTTTTT. Full variable domain (missing parts from reference TRBV9 and TRBJ2-2): DSGVTQTPKHLITATGQRVTLRCSPRSGDLSVYWYQQSLDQGLQFLIQYYNGEERAKGNILERFSAQQFPDLHSELNLSSLELGDSALYFCASSAAGGHPGELFFGEGSRLTVL.

The chain is built from TRBV7-9 and TRBJ1-4; 11 positions agree with TRBD1. Trimming at V came to 1 base and at J to 0 bases, leaving 1 base not matched to a gene. Germline V gene data show CDR1 as SEHNR and CDR2 as FQNEAQ (reference sequence). This CDR3 has 17 residues. The CDR3 bases are TGTGCCAGCAGCTTAGGGACAGGGGGCCCAACTAATGAAAAACTGTTTTTT. Its protein product is CASSLGTGGPTNEKLFF.

This chain connects TRBV6-1 to TRBJ2-7; tentative D call: TRBD1 (5 bases). This CDR3 spans 11 amino acids. From germline, CDR1 is MNHNS and CDR2 SASEGT. V was cut by 7 bases and J by 2 bases, with 6 bases left in between. The CDR3: CASIRAYEQYF. The CDR3 coding sequence is TGTGCCAGCATCAGGGCCTACGAGCAGTACTTC.

The chain couples TRBV19 to TRBJ1-2; 8 positions match TRBD1. V was clipped by 1 base and J by 8 bases; unmatched bases: 15. The CDR3 contains 17 residues. Per germline, CDR1 LNHDA and CDR2 SQIVND (reference sequence). The CDR3 reads CASSIASPWTGPLGYTF. CDR3 DNA: TGTGCCAGTAGTATAGCTTCCCCTTGGACAGGGCCTCTGGGCTACACCTTC.

The genes are TRBV5-1 and TRBJ2-2, with 10 bases fitting TRBD1. With V trimmed by 5 bases and J by 5 bases, 6 bases remained unmatched. The CDR3 is 15 amino acids. CDR1 and CDR2 (germline): SGHRS, YFSETQ. The CDR3 DNA reads TGCGCCAGCAGTACCGGGACAGGGGTGACCGGGGAGCTGTTTTTT. The encoded protein is CASSTGTGVTGELFF.

The rearrangement links TRBV7-7 to TRBJ2-2; D is perhaps TRBD2 (5 bases). Germline lookup yields CDR1 SSHAT and CDR2 FNYEAQ (reference sequence). V was cut by 5 bases and J by 4 bases, with 14 bases left in between. The CDR3 covers 15 residues. CDR3 in amino acids: CASSLRTGVTGELFF. The CDR3 DNA reads as TGTGCCAGCAGCCTAAGGACTGGTGTCACCGGGGAGCTGTTTTTT.

This sequence joins TRBV4-1 and TRBJ1-3; D is uncertain. The CDR3 runs 14 residues. Trimming took 0 bases from V and 4 from J, leaving 7 bases between them. Germline-derived CDR1 and CDR2 are MGHRA and YSYEKL. The CDR3: CASSQDIRGNTIYF. Here the CDR3 DNA reads TGCGCCAGCAGCCAAGATATCCGGGGAAACACCATATATTTT.

The V call is TRBV5-1, the J call TRBJ2-7; no reliable D call. Trimming pared 0 bases from V and 3 bases from J, leaving 13 bases between. The V gene's germline CDR1 is SGHRS and CDR2 YFSETQ. There are 15 residues in the CDR3. The CDR3 sequence is CASSLGHADNYEQYF. The CDR3 nucleotides are TGCGCCAGCAGCTTGGGACACGCAGATAACTACGAGCAGTACTTC.

CDR3 coding DNA: TGTGCCAGCAGTTTAATCCGGACAGGCTCCTACGAGCAGTACTTC. Translating it yields CASSLIRTGSYEQYF. V and J are TRBV27 and TRBJ2-7; 7 bases are shared with TRBD1. The CDR3 length is 15 residues. V was clipped by 2 bases and J by 0 bases; unmatched bases: 4. Germline values: CDR1 MNHEY, CDR2 SMNVEV (reference sequence).